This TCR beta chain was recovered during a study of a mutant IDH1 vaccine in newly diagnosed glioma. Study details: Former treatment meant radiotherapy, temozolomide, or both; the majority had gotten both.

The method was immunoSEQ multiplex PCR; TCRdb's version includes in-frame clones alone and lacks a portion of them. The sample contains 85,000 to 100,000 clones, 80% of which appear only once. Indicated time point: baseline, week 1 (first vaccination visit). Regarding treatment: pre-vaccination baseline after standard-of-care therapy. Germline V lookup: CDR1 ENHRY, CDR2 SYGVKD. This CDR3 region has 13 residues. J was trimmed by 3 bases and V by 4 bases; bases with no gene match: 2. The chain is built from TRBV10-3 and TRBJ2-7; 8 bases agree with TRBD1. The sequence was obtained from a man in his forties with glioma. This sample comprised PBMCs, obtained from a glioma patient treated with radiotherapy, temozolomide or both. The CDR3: CAISGQGIYEQYF. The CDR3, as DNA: TGTGCCATCAGTGGACAGGGGATCTACGAGCAGTACTTC.